The rows below give T cell receptor beta chains drawn from one sample of a study of control samples from healthy donors and cancer patients. Only in-frame clones appear in the TCRdb table, and some are missing; sequencing was by immunoSEQ multiplex PCR. The table includes about 49,000 clones, approximately 86% detected once. The sequencing sample was made of PBMCs. The receptor set was obtained from a woman aged 45-65 years with lung cancer. Each CDR3 is given with its conserved first and last residue. A D gene is named only where the DNA matches it firmly. Clone size is shown for a subset of rows, as once, few, many or a class of expanded clone.

abundance	v_gene	len	d_gene	j_gene	CDR3aa	CDR3nt
NA	TRBV7-6	15	NA	TRBJ2-2	CASSLGEGNTGELFF	TGTGCCAGCAGCTTAGGAGAAGGAAACACCGGGGAGCTGTTTTTT
NA	TRBV11-2	16	NA	TRBJ1-6	CASSSAQAGYNSPLHF	TGTGCCAGCAGCTCAGCGCAGGCGGGTTATAATTCACCCCTCCACTTT
NA	TRBV14	13	NA	TRBJ2-1	CASSQGPREEQFF	TGTGCCAGCAGCCAAGGGCCCCGGGAAGAGCAGTTCTTC
NA	TRBV19	11	NA	TRBJ2-7	CASSGSYEQYF	TGTGCCAGTAGTGGATCCTACGAGCAGTACTTC
once	TRBV6-5	15	NA	TRBJ2-2	CASSRVGGVNGELFF	TGTGCCAGCAGTCGGGTGGGGGGAGTGAACGGGGAGCTGTTTTTT
NA	TRBV19	16	NA	TRBJ2-7	CAIESTPGRGLSEQYF	TGTGCCATCGAGAGTACCCCCGGGAGGGGGCTCTCCGAGCAGTACTTC
NA	TRBV9	17	TRBD1	TRBJ1-3	CASSVRDSGLSGNTIYF	TGTGCCAGCAGCGTCCGGGACAGCGGACTCTCTGGAAACACCATATATTTT
NA	TRBV30	14	NA	TRBJ1-2	CAWSELPFNYGYTF	TGTGCCTGGAGTGAACTGCCGTTCAACTATGGCTACACCTTC
NA	TRBV9	16	NA	TRBJ2-3	CASSPPQRVGPDTQYF	TGTGCCAGCAGCCCCCCCCAAAGGGTGGGGCCAGATACGCAGTATTTT
NA	TRBV5-1	14	NA	TRBJ1-3	CASSWKGAGNTIYF	TGCGCCAGCAGCTGGAAGGGGGCTGGAAACACCATATATTTT
NA	TRBV7-2	13	NA	TRBJ1-2	CASSLAGNYGYTF	TGTGCCAGCAGCTTAGCCGGGAACTATGGCTACACCTTC
few	TRBV24-1	13	NA	TRBJ1-1	CATSAFPNTEAFF	TGTGCCACCAGTGCGTTCCCTAACACTGAAGCTTTCTTT
NA	TRBV6-6	14	NA	TRBJ1-1	CASSYSEGNTEAFF	TGTGCCAGCAGTTACTCGGAGGGGAACACTGAAGCTTTCTTT
NA	TRBV5-1	13	TRBD1	TRBJ1-2	CASSNTGGGGYTF	TGCGCCAGCAGCAATACAGGGGGCGGTGGCTACACCTTC
NA	TRBV7-9	15	TRBD1	TRBJ1-4	CASSPTGSVGEKLFF	TGTGCCAGCAGCCCGACAGGGTCAGTCGGTGAAAAACTGTTTTTT
NA	TRBV5-1	11	NA	TRBJ2-3	CASSFTDTQYF	TGCGCCAGCAGCTTCACAGATACGCAGTATTTT
NA	TRBV7-8	18	TRBD1	TRBJ1-4	CASSLEGLDRGVNEKLFF	TGTGCCAGCAGCTTAGAAGGACTGGACAGGGGGGTTAATGAAAAACTGTTTTTT
NA	TRBV7-9	12	NA	TRBJ2-7	CASSSRAYEQYF	TGTGCCAGCAGCTCTAGGGCCTACGAGCAGTACTTC
NA	TRBV19	14	NA	TRBJ1-2	CASSPPRQVYGYTF	TGTGCCAGTAGCCCCCCCAGGCAGGTCTATGGCTACACCTTC
NA	TRBV11-2	17	TRBD2	TRBJ2-3	CASSLESGGPSTDTQYF	TGTGCCAGCAGCTTAGAGAGCGGGGGACCTAGCACAGATACGCAGTATTTT
once	TRBV5-5	14	NA	TRBJ1-2	CASSSDGTGYGYTF	TGTGCCAGCAGCTCTGACGGGACGGGATATGGCTACACCTTC
NA	TRBV4-3	15	TRBD1	TRBJ2-7	CASSLYTGTGNEQYF	TGCGCCAGCAGCCTATATACCGGGACAGGGAACGAGCAGTACTTC
NA	TRBV2	15	NA	TRBJ2-2	CASSGRPANTGELFF	TGTGCCAGCAGTGGGAGGCCCGCGAACACCGGGGAGCTGTTTTTT
NA	TRBV28	15	TRBD2	TRBJ2-4	CASNLSGGAKNIQYF	TGTGCCAGCAACCTTAGCGGGGGGGCCAAAAACATTCAGTACTTC
NA	TRBV5-1	19	TRBD1	TRBJ1-4	CASSPAGTGLFATNEKLFF	TGCGCCAGCAGCCCGGCCGGGACAGGCCTTTTTGCAACTAATGAAAAACTGTTTTTT
NA	TRBV23-1	16	NA	TRBJ1-1	CASSQELCRGEAEAFF	TGCGCCAGCAGTCAAGAGTTATGCAGGGGCGAAGCTGAAGCTTTCTTT
NA	TRBV4-3	12	NA	TRBJ2-3	CASSQDGDTQYF	TGCGCCAGCAGCCAAGATGGGGATACGCAGTATTTT
NA	TRBV27	14	NA	TRBJ1-2	CASSFRTTNYGYTF	TGTGCCAGCAGTTTTCGGACAACCAACTATGGCTACACCTTC
NA	TRBV7-9	12	NA	TRBJ2-7	CASSLQGHEQYF	TGTGCCAGCAGCTTACAGGGCCACGAGCAGTACTTC